Listed below are T cell receptor beta chains from one sample, sequenced in a study of cytomegalovirus exposure and HLA in healthy donors. Some clones are missing from TCRdb's copy, which holds only in-frame ones; the method was immunoSEQ multiplex PCR. The sample includes about 260,000 clones, roughly two thirds of them seen just once. Sequencing was done on a sample of PBMCs. The receptors come from a female donor in good health and CMV-seronegative. The CDR3 runs from the conserved cysteine through the conserved F or W. The D gene is left open where the match is weak. Clone size is shown for a subset of rows, as once, few, many or a class of expanded clone.

clone_size: once
d_call: -
v_call: TRBV28
j_call: TRBJ2-7
cdr3_nt: TGTGCCAGCGAGCTAGAGATCGGATACGAGCAGTACTTC
cdr3_aa: CASELEIGYEQYF

clone_size: -
d_call: TRBD2
v_call: TRBV10-2
j_call: TRBJ2-5
cdr3_nt: TGCGCCAGCAGTGGGGCTAGCGGGAGCAGGGAGACCCAGTACTTC
cdr3_aa: CASSGASGSRETQYF

clone_size: -
d_call: -
v_call: TRBV7-9
j_call: TRBJ2-7
cdr3_nt: TGTGCCAGCAGCTTAGTCATCCGAGACGAGCAGTACTTC
cdr3_aa: CASSLVIRDEQYF

clone_size: -
d_call: -
v_call: TRBV16
j_call: TRBJ2-5
cdr3_nt: TGTGTCAGCAGCCAAGCAGGTACAACGGAGACCCAGTACTTC
cdr3_aa: CVSSQAGTTETQYF

clone_size: once
d_call: TRBD2
v_call: TRBV28
j_call: TRBJ2-5
cdr3_nt: TGTGCCAGCAGTTTAGGGACTAGCGGGAGCGAGACCCAGTACTTC
cdr3_aa: CASSLGTSGSETQYF

clone_size: -
d_call: TRBD1
v_call: TRBV15
j_call: TRBJ2-7
cdr3_nt: TGTGCCACCAGCCCCAGGGGGTTATTCAACGAGCAGTACTTC
cdr3_aa: CATSPRGLFNEQYF

clone_size: -
d_call: -
v_call: TRBV5-1
j_call: TRBJ2-1
cdr3_nt: TGCGCCAGCAGCCCGGTTGGGGGGTCCTACAATGAGCAGTTCTTC
cdr3_aa: CASSPVGGSYNEQFF

clone_size: few
d_call: -
v_call: TRBV28
j_call: TRBJ2-5
cdr3_nt: TGTGCCAGCAGTTTTCGGCAGGGAGGAGGGGATTGGGAGACCCAGTACTTC
cdr3_aa: CASSFRQGGGDWETQYF

clone_size: -
d_call: TRBD1
v_call: TRBV19
j_call: TRBJ2-1
cdr3_nt: TGTGCCAGTAGTGGGACAGGGGTCAATGAGCAGTTCTTC
cdr3_aa: CASSGTGVNEQFF

clone_size: few
d_call: TRBD2
v_call: TRBV5-1
j_call: TRBJ2-7
cdr3_nt: TGCGCCAGCAGCTATACACCGGGACTAGCGGGGGAGCAGTACTTC
cdr3_aa: CASSYTPGLAGEQYF

clone_size: -
d_call: TRBD1
v_call: TRBV5-6
j_call: TRBJ1-4
cdr3_nt: TGTGCCAGCACTACCCGGGACAGCACTAATGAAAAACTGTTTTTT
cdr3_aa: CASTTRDSTNEKLFF

clone_size: -
d_call: -
v_call: TRBV5-1
j_call: TRBJ1-2
cdr3_nt: TGCGCCAGCAGCTTGGGAGCTAACTATGGCTACACCTTC
cdr3_aa: CASSLGANYGYTF

clone_size: -
d_call: -
v_call: TRBV5-1
j_call: TRBJ1-2
cdr3_nt: TGCGCCAGCAGCGAACAGTCCGCTAACTATGGCTACACCTTC
cdr3_aa: CASSEQSANYGYTF

clone_size: -
d_call: -
v_call: TRBV11-3
j_call: TRBJ2-3
cdr3_nt: TGTGCCAGCAGCTTGGAGGGGGCTGATACGCAGTATTTT
cdr3_aa: CASSLEGADTQYF

clone_size: -
d_call: TRBD1
v_call: TRBV28
j_call: TRBJ2-7
cdr3_nt: TGTGCCAGCAGTTTTCCTACAGGGGGGAACTCCTACGAGCAGTACTTC
cdr3_aa: CASSFPTGGNSYEQYF

clone_size: -
d_call: -
v_call: TRBV2
j_call: TRBJ2-5
cdr3_nt: TGTGCCAGCAGACGGGAGAGCGGCAAAGAGACCCAGTACTTC
cdr3_aa: CASRRESGKETQYF

clone_size: -
d_call: -
v_call: TRBV6-5
j_call: TRBJ1-1
cdr3_nt: TGTGCCAGCAGTTTGGGGGGGCGCGCTTTCTTT
cdr3_aa: CASSLGGRAFF

clone_size: -
d_call: TRBD1
v_call: TRBV28
j_call: TRBJ2-7
cdr3_nt: TGTGCCAGCAGTACCCCCGCGGTGGACAGGGGCTACGAGCAGTACTTC
cdr3_aa: CASSTPAVDRGYEQYF

clone_size: once
d_call: -
v_call: TRBV30
j_call: TRBJ2-1
cdr3_nt: TGTGCCTGGAGTGACCACAGGGTATTGGAGCAGTTCTTC
cdr3_aa: CAWSDHRVLEQFF

clone_size: -
d_call: TRBD1
v_call: TRBV6-5
j_call: TRBJ1-2
cdr3_nt: TGTGCCAGCAGTTCCCCGCGGACAGGGCCGTATGGCTACACCTTC
cdr3_aa: CASSSPRTGPYGYTF

clone_size: -
d_call: TRBD2
v_call: TRBV6-1
j_call: TRBJ2-7
cdr3_nt: TGTGCCAGCAGGGGCGGGACTAGCGGGGATTACGAGCAGTACTTC
cdr3_aa: CASRGGTSGDYEQYF

clone_size: -
d_call: TRBD1
v_call: TRBV5-4
j_call: TRBJ1-1
cdr3_nt: TGTGCCAGCAGCCTGACCCGGACAGGCACTGAAGCTTTCTTT
cdr3_aa: CASSLTRTGTEAFF

clone_size: -
d_call: -
v_call: TRBV28
j_call: TRBJ2-5
cdr3_nt: TGTGCCAGCAGTTCGACAAGAGAGACCCAGTACTTC
cdr3_aa: CASSSTRETQYF

clone_size: -
d_call: -
v_call: TRBV27
j_call: TRBJ2-1
cdr3_nt: TGTGCCAGCAGTTTGACAGGCAATGAGCAGTTCTTC
cdr3_aa: CASSLTGNEQFF

clone_size: -
d_call: TRBD2
v_call: TRBV5-1
j_call: TRBJ2-7
cdr3_nt: TGCGCCAGCAGCTTGGAAGCTGGGACTAGGCCGACCGAGCAGTACTTC
cdr3_aa: CASSLEAGTRPTEQYF

clone_size: once
d_call: -
v_call: TRBV7-9
j_call: TRBJ1-3
cdr3_nt: TGTGCCAGCAGCTTAGAAGGGGGAGAGGTTGCGAGCACCATATATTTT
cdr3_aa: CASSLEGGEVASTIYF

clone_size: -
d_call: -
v_call: TRBV9
j_call: TRBJ2-1
cdr3_nt: TGTGCCAGCAGCGTGGACGGGAGTAATCCTCCGTACAATGAGCAGTTCTTC
cdr3_aa: CASSVDGSNPPYNEQFF

clone_size: -
d_call: TRBD2
v_call: TRBV5-6
j_call: TRBJ2-7
cdr3_nt: TGTGCCAGCAGCCGACTAGCGGGCGCGGGCTACGAGCAGTACTTC
cdr3_aa: CASSRLAGAGYEQYF

clone_size: once
d_call: TRBD1
v_call: TRBV7-2
j_call: TRBJ2-6
cdr3_nt: TGTGCCAGCAGCTTAAGAGGCCAGGGGGCTGGGGCCAACGTCCTGACTTTC
cdr3_aa: CASSLRGQGAGANVLTF